This T cell receptor beta chain was identified during a study of blood T cell repertoires in COVID-19. On the study more broadly: Sites across the United States, Italy and Spain contributed samples from acute and convalescent COVID-19. Nucleic acid was either cDNA or gDNA, and it came from T cells, B-cell-depleted T cells, or PBMCs.

Germline CDR1 is KGHSH and CDR2 is LQKENI. The CDR3 has 12 residues. V lost 4 bases to trimming and J lost 8 bases; unmatched junction nucleotides: 1. This clone was counted once. The repertoire was sequenced with immunoSEQ multiplex PCR; TCRdb's copy has only in-frame clones and lacks some. The repertoire holds 200,000 to 300,000 clones, around 86% seen once, with 10% to 15% in the top ten. The rearrangement joins TRBV18 to TRBJ2-2, with TRBD1 matching 7 bases. This clonotype originated in a man aged 80 or over with acute or convalescent COVID-19. Sequencing was performed on peripheral blood. The CDR3 region is CASSLGQGELFF. CDR3 nucleotides: TGTGCCAGCTCACTGGGACAGGGGGAGCTGTTTTTT.